These T cell receptor beta chains were read from a single sample in a study of blood T cell repertoires in COVID-19. This table comes from immunoSEQ multiplex PCR, and its TCRdb copy is limited to in-frame clones, with some not included. The sample carries 200,000 to 250,000 clones, roughly 92% recorded once. The specimen was peripheral blood. The source is a man aged 55 to 70 with COVID-19, enrolled during active disease. The CDR3 runs from the conserved cysteine through the conserved F or W. D genes are given only for firm matches. Clone size is given for some rows only: seen once, a few or many times, or a class if the clone is expanded.

v_gene,j_gene,d_gene,abundance,CDR3aa,CDR3nt
TRBV5-1,TRBJ2-5,TRBD2,-,CASSLGTSGGAETQYF,TGCGCCAGCAGCTTGGGGACTAGCGGGGGGGCAGAGACCCAGTACTTC
TRBV9,TRBJ2-7,-,-,CASSVGSGRGKGEQYF,TGTGCCAGCAGCGTAGGATCAGGGAGGGGGAAGGGCGAGCAGTACTTC
TRBV5-1,TRBJ2-1,TRBD2,-,CASSFTSTSRVRSEQFF,TGCGCCAGCAGCTTTACCTCGACTAGCAGAGTGAGAAGTGAGCAGTTCTTC
TRBV5-1,TRBJ2-5,TRBD2,once,CASSFGLAEETQYF,TGCGCCAGCAGCTTTGGACTAGCGGAAGAGACCCAGTACTTC
TRBV6-5,TRBJ1-2,-,-,CASSYSAPGANYGYTF,TGTGCCAGCAGTTACAGTGCCCCGGGAGCTAACTATGGCTACACCTTC
TRBV25-1,TRBJ1-6,TRBD1,once,CASRAGGSPLHF,TGTGCCAGCAGGGCAGGGGGATCACCCCTCCACTTT
TRBV9,TRBJ2-3,TRBD1,-,CASSARGQGTQYF,TGTGCCAGCAGCGCCCGGGGACAGGGGACGCAGTATTTT
TRBV11-1,TRBJ2-5,-,-,CASSLVGVLETQYF,TGTGCCAGCAGCTTAGTCGGAGTACTAGAGACCCAGTACTTC
TRBV15,TRBJ2-3,TRBD2,-,CATSRPGLAGVGRTDTQYF,TGTGCCACCAGCCGACCGGGACTAGCGGGAGTAGGAAGGACAGATACGCAGTATTTT
TRBV19,TRBJ1-1,TRBD1,-,CASSTTPQGKAFF,TGTGCCAGTAGCACGACCCCACAGGGGAAGGCTTTCTTT
TRBV5-6,TRBJ1-5,TRBD1,-,CASSFRQGEYSNQPQHF,TGTGCCAGCAGCTTCCGACAGGGGGAGTATAGCAATCAGCCCCAGCATTTT
TRBV3-1/TRBV3-2,TRBJ2-7,TRBD2,-,CASSPQAGGIYEQYF,TGTGCCAGCAGCCCTCAGGCGGGAGGGATTTACGAGCAGTACTTC
TRBV19,TRBJ1-2,TRBD1,-,CASSTGQANGYGYTF,TGTGCCAGTAGTACGGGACAGGCAAACGGCTATGGCTACACCTTC
TRBV4-1,TRBJ2-3,TRBD2,-,CASSQEGSGGLFTDTQYF,TGCGCCAGCAGCCAAGAAGGGAGCGGGGGCCTATTCACAGATACGCAGTATTTT
TRBV27,TRBJ1-2,TRBD1,once,CASSLAGGRYGYTF,TGTGCCAGCAGTTTAGCAGGGGGCCGATATGGCTACACCTTC